The TCR beta chain under discussion was sequenced for a study of T cell repertoires in cytomegalovirus infection. Via MiXCR, TCRdb re-called the reads, giving one row per CDR3 protein. Of 650,000 to 900,000 distinct CDR3 sequences listed, under 35% are singletons. Of note for this clonotype: Its antigen is unknown.

Germline V gene data show CDR1 as MDHEN and CDR2 as SYDVKM. The CDR3 loop spans 16 amino acids. V was cut by 4 bases and J by 0 bases, with 13 bases left in between. The genes are TRBV28 and TRBJ2-1; D might be TRBD2 (5 bases). The source was cultured CD8+ T cells from PBMCs, collected from culture after CMV antigen stimulation. The receptor was isolated from a human donor in good health (CMV status not recorded). Some clones in this sample may be carry-over from other donors' samples. The CDR3 region has the DNA TGTGCCAGCAGTTCCTGGACTGAGAGCTCCTACAATGAGCAGTTCTTC. It codes for CASSSWTESSYNEQFF.